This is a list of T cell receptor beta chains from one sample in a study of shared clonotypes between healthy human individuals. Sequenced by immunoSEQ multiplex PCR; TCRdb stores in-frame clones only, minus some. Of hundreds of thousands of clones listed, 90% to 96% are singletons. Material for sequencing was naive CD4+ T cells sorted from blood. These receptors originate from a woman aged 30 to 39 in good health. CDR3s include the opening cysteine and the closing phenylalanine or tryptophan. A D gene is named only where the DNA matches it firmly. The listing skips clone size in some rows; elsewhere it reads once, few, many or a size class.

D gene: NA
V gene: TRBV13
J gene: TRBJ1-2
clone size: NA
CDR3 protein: CASSLSTARGGYTF
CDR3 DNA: TGTGCCAGCAGCTTAAGCACAGCCCGGGGTGGCTACACCTTC

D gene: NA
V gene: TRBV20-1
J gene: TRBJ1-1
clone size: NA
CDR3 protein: CSARRQTAFF
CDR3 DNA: TGCAGTGCTCGGAGACAGACGGCTTTCTTT

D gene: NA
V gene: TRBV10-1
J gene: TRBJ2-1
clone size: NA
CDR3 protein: CASLVPGSSYNEQFF
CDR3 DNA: TGCGCCAGCCTAGTTCCGGGGAGCTCCTACAATGAGCAGTTCTTC

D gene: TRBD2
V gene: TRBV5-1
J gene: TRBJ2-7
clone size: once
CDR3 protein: CASSWGLAGRSPSYEQYF
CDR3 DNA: TGCGCCAGCAGCTGGGGACTAGCGGGAAGGTCTCCTTCCTACGAGCAGTACTTC

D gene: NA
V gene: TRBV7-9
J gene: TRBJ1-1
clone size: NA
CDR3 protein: CASSLVGTLNTEAFF
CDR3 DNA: TGTGCCAGCAGCTTAGTTGGGACGTTGAACACTGAAGCTTTCTTT

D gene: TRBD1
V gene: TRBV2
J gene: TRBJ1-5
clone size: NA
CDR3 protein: CASGQGEAIGNQPQHF
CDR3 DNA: TGTGCCAGCGGGCAGGGGGAAGCCATTGGCAATCAGCCCCAGCATTTT

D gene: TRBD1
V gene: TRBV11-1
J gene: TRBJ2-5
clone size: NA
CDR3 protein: CASSLALDRSETQYF
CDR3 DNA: TGTGCCAGCAGCTTAGCCCTGGACAGGTCGGAGACCCAGTACTTC

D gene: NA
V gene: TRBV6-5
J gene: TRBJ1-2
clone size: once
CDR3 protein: CASSGLPRAGYTF
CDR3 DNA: TGTGCCAGCTCGGGACTTCCTCGGGCGGGCTACACCTTC

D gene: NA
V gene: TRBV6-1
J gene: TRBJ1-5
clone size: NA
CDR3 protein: CASSEGQPQHF
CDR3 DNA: TGTGCCAGCAGTGAAGGTCAGCCCCAGCATTTT

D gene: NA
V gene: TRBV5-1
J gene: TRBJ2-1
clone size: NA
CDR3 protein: CASSGRGLFTYNEQFF
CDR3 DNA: TGCGCCAGCAGTGGGAGGGGGCTATTCACCTACAATGAGCAGTTCTTC

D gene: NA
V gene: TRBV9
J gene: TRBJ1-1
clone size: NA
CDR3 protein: CASSVGPNTEAFF
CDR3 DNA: TGTGCCAGCAGCGTAGGCCCGAACACTGAAGCTTTCTTT

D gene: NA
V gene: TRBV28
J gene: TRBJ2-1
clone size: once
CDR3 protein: CASSKGFRHNEQFF
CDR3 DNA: TGTGCCAGCAGTAAGGGGTTTCGGCACAATGAGCAGTTCTTC

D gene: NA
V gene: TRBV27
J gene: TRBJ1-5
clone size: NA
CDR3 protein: CASSLKGPQPQHF
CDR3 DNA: TGTGCCAGCAGTTTAAAGGGGCCTCAGCCCCAGCATTTT

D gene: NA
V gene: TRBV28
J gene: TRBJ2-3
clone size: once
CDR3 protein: CASSLSRYLMGADTQYF
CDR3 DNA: TGTGCCAGCAGTTTATCTCGCTATCTAATGGGGGCAGATACGCAGTATTTT

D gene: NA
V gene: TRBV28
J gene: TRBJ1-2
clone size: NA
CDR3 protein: CASSTSSKVYGGYTF
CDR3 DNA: NA

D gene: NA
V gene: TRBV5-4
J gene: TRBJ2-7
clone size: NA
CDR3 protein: CASSSGGAQTYEQYF
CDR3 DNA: TGTGCCAGCAGCTCCGGCGGAGCACAAACCTACGAGCAGTACTTC

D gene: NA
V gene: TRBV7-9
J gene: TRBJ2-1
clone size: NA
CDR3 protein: CASSRAEDFYNEQFF
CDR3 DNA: TGTGCCAGCAGCCGGGCCGAGGACTTCTACAATGAGCAGTTCTTC

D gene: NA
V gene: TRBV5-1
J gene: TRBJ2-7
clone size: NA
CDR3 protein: CASSLAGSGSYEQYF
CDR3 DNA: TGCGCCAGCAGCTTGGCCGGGTCAGGAAGCTACGAGCAGTACTTC

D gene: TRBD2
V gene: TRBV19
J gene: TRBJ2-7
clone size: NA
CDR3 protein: CASSILAGALYEQYF
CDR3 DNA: TGTGCCAGTAGTATACTAGCGGGAGCCCTTTACGAGCAGTACTTC

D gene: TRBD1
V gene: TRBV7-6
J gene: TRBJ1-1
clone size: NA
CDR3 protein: CASSLSDRGSYTEAFF
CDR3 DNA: TGTGCCAGCAGCCTAAGCGACAGGGGAAGTTATACTGAAGCTTTCTTT

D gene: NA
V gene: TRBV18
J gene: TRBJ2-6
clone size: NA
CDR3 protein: CASSDGGSSGANVLTF
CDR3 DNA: TGTGCCAGCTCGGACGGAGGGAGCTCTGGGGCCAACGTCCTGACTTTC

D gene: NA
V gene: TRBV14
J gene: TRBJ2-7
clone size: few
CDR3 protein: CASSQVYAAYEQYF
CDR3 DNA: TGTGCCAGCAGCCAAGTATACGCAGCCTACGAGCAGTACTTC

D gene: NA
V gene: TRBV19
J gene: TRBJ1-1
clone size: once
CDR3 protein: CASSIGREAFF
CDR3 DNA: TGTGCCAGTAGTATAGGCCGGGAAGCTTTCTTT